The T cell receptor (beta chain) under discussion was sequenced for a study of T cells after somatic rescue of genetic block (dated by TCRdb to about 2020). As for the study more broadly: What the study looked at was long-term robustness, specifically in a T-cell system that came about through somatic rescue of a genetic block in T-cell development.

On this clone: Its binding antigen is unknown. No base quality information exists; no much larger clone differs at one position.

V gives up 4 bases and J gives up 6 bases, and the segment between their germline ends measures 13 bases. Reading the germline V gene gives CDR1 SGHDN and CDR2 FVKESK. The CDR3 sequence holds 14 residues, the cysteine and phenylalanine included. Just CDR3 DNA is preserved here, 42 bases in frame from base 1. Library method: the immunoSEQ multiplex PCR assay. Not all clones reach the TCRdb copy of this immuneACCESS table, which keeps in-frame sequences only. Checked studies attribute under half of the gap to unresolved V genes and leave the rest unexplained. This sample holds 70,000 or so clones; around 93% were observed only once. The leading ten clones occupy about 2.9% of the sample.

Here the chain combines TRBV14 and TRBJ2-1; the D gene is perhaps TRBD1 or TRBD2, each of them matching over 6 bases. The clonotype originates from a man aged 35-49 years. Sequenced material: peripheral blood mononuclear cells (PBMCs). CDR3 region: CASSRGGLGNEQFF. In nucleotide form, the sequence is TGTGCCAGCAGCCGAGGGGGGCTTGGCAATGAGCAGTTCTTC.